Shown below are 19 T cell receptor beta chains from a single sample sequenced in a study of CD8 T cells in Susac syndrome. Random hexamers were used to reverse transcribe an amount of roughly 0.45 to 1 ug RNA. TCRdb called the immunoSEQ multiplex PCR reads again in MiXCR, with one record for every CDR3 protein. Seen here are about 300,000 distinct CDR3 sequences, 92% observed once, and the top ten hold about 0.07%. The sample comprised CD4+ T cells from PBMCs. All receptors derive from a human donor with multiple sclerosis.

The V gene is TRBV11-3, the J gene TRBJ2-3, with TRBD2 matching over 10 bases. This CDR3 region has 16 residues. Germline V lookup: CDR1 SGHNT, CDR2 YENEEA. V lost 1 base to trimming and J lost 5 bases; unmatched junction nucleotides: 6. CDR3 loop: CASSLVSGGGRDTQYF. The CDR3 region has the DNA TGTGCCAGCAGCTTAGTAAGCGGGGGGGGCCGAGATACGCAGTATTTT.

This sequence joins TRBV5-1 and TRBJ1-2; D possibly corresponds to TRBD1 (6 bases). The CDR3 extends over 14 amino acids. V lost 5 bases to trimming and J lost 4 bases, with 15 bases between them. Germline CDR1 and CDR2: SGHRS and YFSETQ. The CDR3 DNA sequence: TGCGCCAGCAGGCTTCCCGGACAGCCCTATGGCTACACCTTC. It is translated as CASRLPGQPYGYTF.

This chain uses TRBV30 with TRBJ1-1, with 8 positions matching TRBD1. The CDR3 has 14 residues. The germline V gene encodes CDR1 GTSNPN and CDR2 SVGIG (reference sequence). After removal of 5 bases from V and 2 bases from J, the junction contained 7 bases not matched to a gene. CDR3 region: CAWDRGPRNTEAFF. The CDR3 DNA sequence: TGTGCCTGGGACAGGGGCCCACGAAACACTGAAGCTTTCTTT.

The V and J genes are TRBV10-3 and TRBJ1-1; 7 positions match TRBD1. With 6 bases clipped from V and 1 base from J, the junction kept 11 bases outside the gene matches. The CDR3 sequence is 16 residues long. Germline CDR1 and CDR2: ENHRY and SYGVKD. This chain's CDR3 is CAISHTPQGGNTEAFF. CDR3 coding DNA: TGTGCCATCAGCCACACCCCCCAGGGGGGGAACACTGAAGCTTTCTTT.

Here the CDR3 DNA reads TGTGCCAGCAGCCGGACTAGCGGGGATCGGGAGCTGTTTTTT. Translation gives CASSRTSGDRELFF. The chain has TRBV3-1 and TRBJ2-2, with 12 bases aligning to TRBD2. Per germline, CDR1 LGHDT and CDR2 YNNKEL (reference sequence). CDR3 length: 14 residues. The J segment lost 9 bases and the V segment lost 4 bases, leaving 3 bases of the junction unmatched.

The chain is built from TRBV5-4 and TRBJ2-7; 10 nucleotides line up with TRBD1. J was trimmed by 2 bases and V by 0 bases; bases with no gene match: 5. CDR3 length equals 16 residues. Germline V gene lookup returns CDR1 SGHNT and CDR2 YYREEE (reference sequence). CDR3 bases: TGTGCCAGCAGCTTGGGCTCCGGGACAGGGGCCTACGAGCAGTACTTC. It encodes CASSLGSGTGAYEQYF.

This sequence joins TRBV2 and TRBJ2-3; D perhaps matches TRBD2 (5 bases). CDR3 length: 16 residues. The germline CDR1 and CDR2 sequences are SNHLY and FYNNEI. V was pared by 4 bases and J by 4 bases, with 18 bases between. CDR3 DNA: TGTGCCAGCAGTGCCCTTACTAGTAGCTGGGCAGATACGCAGTATTTT. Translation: CASSALTSSWADTQYF.

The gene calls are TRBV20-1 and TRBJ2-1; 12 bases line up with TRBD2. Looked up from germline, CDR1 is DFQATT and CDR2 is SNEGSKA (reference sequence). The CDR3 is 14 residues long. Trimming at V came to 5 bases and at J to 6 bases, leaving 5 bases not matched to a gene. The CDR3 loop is CSAPSGGEINEQFF. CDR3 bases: TGCAGTGCTCCTAGCGGGGGGGAAATCAATGAGCAGTTCTTC.

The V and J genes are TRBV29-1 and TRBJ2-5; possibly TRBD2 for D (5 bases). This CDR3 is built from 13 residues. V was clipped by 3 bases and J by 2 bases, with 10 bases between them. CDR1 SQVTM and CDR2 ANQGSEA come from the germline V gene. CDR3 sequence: CSVDTIAQETQYF. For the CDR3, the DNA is TGCAGCGTTGACACCATAGCGCAAGAGACCCAGTACTTC. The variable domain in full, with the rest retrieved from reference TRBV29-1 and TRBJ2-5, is SAVISQKPSRDICQRGTSLTIQCQVDSQVTMMFWYRQQPGQSLTLIATANQGSEATYESGFVIDKFPISRPNLTFSTLTVSNMSPEDSSIYLCSVDTIAQETQYFGPGTRLLVL.

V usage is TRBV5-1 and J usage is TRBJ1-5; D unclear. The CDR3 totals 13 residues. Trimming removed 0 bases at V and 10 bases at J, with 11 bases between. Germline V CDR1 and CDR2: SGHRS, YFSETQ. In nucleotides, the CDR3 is TGCGCCAGCAGCTTGGTGGGCAGCTCTCCCCAGCATTTT. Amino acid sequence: CASSLVGSSPQHF.

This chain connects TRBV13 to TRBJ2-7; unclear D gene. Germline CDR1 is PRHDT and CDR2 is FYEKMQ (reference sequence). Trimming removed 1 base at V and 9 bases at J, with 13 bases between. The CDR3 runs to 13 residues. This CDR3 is CASSLDKAEVQYF. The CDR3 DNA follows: TGTGCCAGCAGCTTAGACAAAGCCGAGGTGCAGTACTTC.

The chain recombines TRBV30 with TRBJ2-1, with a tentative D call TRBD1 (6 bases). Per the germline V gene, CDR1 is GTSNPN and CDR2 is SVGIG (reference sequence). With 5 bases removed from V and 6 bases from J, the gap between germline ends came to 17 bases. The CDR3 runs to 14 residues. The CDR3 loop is CAWAPGHAANEQFF. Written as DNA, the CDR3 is TGTGCCTGGGCTCCGGGACACGCTGCCAATGAGCAGTTCTTC.

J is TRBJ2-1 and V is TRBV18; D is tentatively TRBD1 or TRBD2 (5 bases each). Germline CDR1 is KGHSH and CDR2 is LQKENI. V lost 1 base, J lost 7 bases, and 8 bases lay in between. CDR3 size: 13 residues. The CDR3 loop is CASSPLRENEQFF. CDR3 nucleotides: TGTGCCAGCTCACCACTCAGGGAGAATGAGCAGTTCTTC.

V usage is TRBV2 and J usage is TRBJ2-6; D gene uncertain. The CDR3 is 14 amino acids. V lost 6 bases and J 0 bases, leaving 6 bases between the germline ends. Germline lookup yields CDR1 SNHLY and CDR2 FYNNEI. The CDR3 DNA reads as TGTGCCAGCAGGAAGGACTCTGGGGCCAACGTCCTGACTTTC. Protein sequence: CASRKDSGANVLTF.

Here the CDR3 reads CSVEDLRRNTEAFF. Written as DNA, the CDR3 is TGCAGCGTTGAAGATCTTCGGAGGAACACTGAAGCTTTCTTT. This chain uses TRBV29-1 with TRBJ1-1; D is unresolved. The germline V and J ends were trimmed by 0 bases and 1 base, with 9 bases remaining between them. The CDR3 totals 14 residues. Germline loops: CDR1 SQVTM, CDR2 ANQGSEA.

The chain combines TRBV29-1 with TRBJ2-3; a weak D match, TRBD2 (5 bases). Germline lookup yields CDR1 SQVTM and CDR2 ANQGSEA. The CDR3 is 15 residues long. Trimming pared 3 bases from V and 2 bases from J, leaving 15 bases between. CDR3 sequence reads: CSVDHGERYTDTQYF. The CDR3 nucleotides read TGCAGCGTTGATCACGGGGAGCGGTACACAGATACGCAGTATTTT.

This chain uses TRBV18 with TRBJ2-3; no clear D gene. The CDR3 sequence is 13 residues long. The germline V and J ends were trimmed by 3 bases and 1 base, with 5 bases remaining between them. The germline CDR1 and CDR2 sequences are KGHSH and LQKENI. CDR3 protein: CASSPRRTDTQYF. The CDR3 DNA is TGTGCCAGCTCACCCCGGCGCACAGATACGCAGTATTTT.

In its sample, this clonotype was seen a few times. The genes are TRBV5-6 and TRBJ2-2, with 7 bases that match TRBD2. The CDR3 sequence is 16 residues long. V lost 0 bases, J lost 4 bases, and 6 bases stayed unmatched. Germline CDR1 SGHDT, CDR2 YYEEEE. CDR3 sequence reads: CASSLGGGILTGELFF. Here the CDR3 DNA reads TGTGCCAGCAGCTTGGGGGGAGGGATCCTCACCGGGGAGCTGTTTTTT.

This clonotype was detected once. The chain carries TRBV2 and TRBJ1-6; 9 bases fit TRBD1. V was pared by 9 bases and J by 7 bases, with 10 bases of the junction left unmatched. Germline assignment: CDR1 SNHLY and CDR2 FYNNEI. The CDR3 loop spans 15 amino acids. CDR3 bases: TGTGCCAGTAGGAGGGAAGGACAGGGGAATTCACCCCTCCACTTT. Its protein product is CASRREGQGNSPLHF.